This TCR beta chain was recovered during a study of T cell clones after liver transplantation. At the level of the study: A pre-transplant mixed lymphocyte reaction with TCRbeta sequencing defined graft-donor-reactive clones followed in post-transplant blood.

On this clone itself: Its antigen is not identified.

Sequencing was performed with immunoSEQ multiplex PCR; in TCRdb, only in-frame clones are kept and a portion is missing. The sample contains some 80,000 clones, roughly 84% of which appear only once. General study results and limits: Graft donor-reactive T cells possibly entered the graft instead of undergoing deletion. A larger donor-reactive than third-party decline suggested partial antigen-specific deletion.

CDR3 length equals 15 residues. Trimming stripped 5 bases from V and 0 bases from J, with 13 bases between. Germline V gives CDR1 PRHDT, CDR2 FYEKMQ (reference sequence). The J gene is TRBJ1-1, the V gene TRBV13; D possibly corresponds to TRBD1 (6 bases). The receptor was derived from a human patient who received a liver transplant. Part of the T cell pool may stem from the graft donor. The sample here was CD4+ T cells from blood, taken 48 months after liver transplant. The CDR3 DNA reads as TGTGCCAGCAGCCCGAGACAGGCGATGAACACTGAAGCTTTCTTT. Protein: CASSPRQAMNTEAFF.